The 26 T cell receptor beta chains presented below share a single source sample, sequenced in a study of cytomegalovirus exposure and HLA in healthy donors. The table came from immunoSEQ multiplex PCR; TCRdb's copy has only in-frame clones and leaves some out. The sample contains hundreds of thousands of clones, about 90% of which appear only once. The sequencing input was PBMCs. The receptors shown here come from a woman in her twenties or thirties in good health and CMV-seronegative.

This chain links TRBV6-1 with TRBJ2-7; D is ambiguous. CDR1 is MNHNS and CDR2 is SASEGT in the germline V gene. V gave up 1 base and J gave up 2 bases, with 12 bases separating them. This CDR3 is 15 amino acids long. The CDR3 DNA reads TGTGCCAGCAGTGAAGGGCGCCCACGGCCCTACGAGCAGTACTTC. This codes for CASSEGRPRPYEQYF.

This chain connects TRBV28 to TRBJ2-7; no clear D gene. The CDR3 runs 14 residues. Per germline, CDR1 MDHEN and CDR2 SYDVKM. V was pared by 3 bases and J by 2 bases, with 11 bases between. CDR3 amino acids: CASSLAFPPYEQYF. CDR3 bases: TGTGCCAGCAGTTTGGCGTTTCCCCCCTACGAGCAGTACTTC.

This clone appeared once. The V call is TRBV13, the J call TRBJ2-3; D remains unclear. The length of the CDR3 is 11 residues. The germline V gene has CDR1 PRHDT and CDR2 FYEKMQ (reference sequence). Trimming stripped 6 bases from V and 2 bases from J, with 3 bases between. CDR3: CASSDTDTQYF. The CDR3 region has the DNA TGTGCCAGCAGTGACACAGATACGCAGTATTTT.

This chain joins TRBV9 and TRBJ2-3, with D perhaps TRBD1 (5 bases). The CDR3 has 14 amino acids. Trimming left V 3 bases short and J 2 bases short, with 10 bases between. The germline V gene has CDR1 SGDLS and CDR2 YYNGEE. The CDR3 DNA follows: TGTGCCAGCAGCGCCCGACAGACCACAGATACGCAGTATTTT. Amino acids: CASSARQTTDTQYF.

The chain joins TRBV7-2 to TRBJ2-2, with D maybe TRBD2 (6 bases). V lost 4 bases, J lost 3 bases, and 12 bases lay in between. Germline V CDR1 and CDR2: SGHTA, FQGNSA. CDR3 length equals 15 residues. The DNA of the CDR3 is TGTGCCAGCAGCTGGAGGGCGGTGGACACCGGGGAGCTGTTTTTT. Its translation is CASSWRAVDTGELFF. Using reference TRBV7-2 and TRBJ2-2 for the parts outside the CDR3, the full variable domain is GAGVSQSPSNKVTEKGKDVELRCDPISGHTALYWYRQSLGQGLEFLIYFQGNSAPDKSGLPSDRFSAERTGGSVSTLTIQRTQQEDSAVYLCASSWRAVDTGELFFGEGSRLTVL.

The rearrangement links TRBV5-6 to TRBJ2-3, with unresolved D. V was trimmed by 5 bases and J by 0 bases, leaving 13 bases between them. This CDR3 contains 15 residues. The germline V gene encodes CDR1 SGHDT and CDR2 YYEEEE. The CDR3 coding sequence is TGTGCCAGCAGTTCGCCTGGGGTTAGCACAGATACGCAGTATTTT. Protein sequence: CASSSPGVSTDTQYF.

This clone occurred once. The CDR3 DNA follows: TGTGCCAGCAGTTCCTACCGGGGGGGAACCGGGGAGCTGTTTTTT. Protein: CASSSYRGGTGELFF. The chain employs TRBV6-5 and TRBJ2-2; 8 nucleotides match TRBD2. This CDR3 is built from 15 residues. Germline loops: CDR1 MNHEY, CDR2 SVGAGI. V shed 4 bases and J 5 bases; nucleotides not matched to a gene: 6.

This chain connects TRBV7-2 to TRBJ1-2; D remains ambiguous. V gave up 3 bases and J gave up 5 bases, with 13 bases separating them. The CDR3 is 14 residues long. Germline CDR1 SGHTA, CDR2 FQGNSA. CDR3 region: CASSFGPTQYGYTF. DNA of the CDR3: TGTGCCAGCAGCTTCGGCCCAACTCAATATGGCTACACCTTC.

The chain has TRBV4-3 and TRBJ2-2; no firm D call. Germline-derived CDR1 and CDR2 are LGHNA and YSLEER. Trimming stripped 0 bases from V and 3 bases from J, with 5 bases between. The CDR3 spans 14 residues. The CDR3 nucleotides read TGCGCCAGCAGCCAAGATCGAGACACCGGGGAGCTGTTTTTT. Its protein is CASSQDRDTGELFF.

The chain employs TRBV2 and TRBJ2-1; weak D call: TRBD1 (5 bases). This CDR3 region has 13 residues. In germline, CDR1 is SNHLY, CDR2 FYNNEI. V lost 4 bases and J 6 bases, leaving 10 bases between the germline ends. CDR3 in amino acids: CASSGGRSNEQFF. CDR3 nucleotide sequence: TGTGCCAGCAGTGGGGGCCGAAGCAATGAGCAGTTCTTC.

J is TRBJ2-5 and V is TRBV5-1, with D possibly matching TRBD2 (6 bases). Germline CDR1 is SGHRS and CDR2 is YFSETQ. Trimming removed 4 bases at V and 5 bases at J, with 18 bases between. This CDR3 has 15 amino acids. In nucleotides, the CDR3 is TGCGCCAGCAGCCCACGGAGGGCTAGCCCGGAGACCCAGTACTTC. It is translated as CASSPRRASPETQYF.

The chain links TRBV27 to TRBJ1-4; 10 positions match TRBD1. Germline V CDR1 and CDR2: MNHEY, SMNVEV (reference sequence). V shed 7 bases and J 0 bases; nucleotides not matched to a gene: 5. The CDR3 is made up of 16 amino acids. The chain's CDR3 is CASMGQGLPTNEKLFF. In DNA form, the CDR3 reads TGTGCCAGCATGGGACAGGGGCTACCAACTAATGAAAAACTGTTTTTT.

This chain uses TRBV7-9 with TRBJ2-7, with a tentative D call TRBD2 (5 bases). Trimming stripped 2 bases from V and 3 bases from J, with 17 bases between. Per the germline V gene, CDR1 is SEHNR and CDR2 is FQNEAQ (reference sequence). The CDR3 is made up of 16 amino acids. The CDR3 region has the DNA TGTGCCAGCAGCTTAAGCCTCGGGGTGAGGAGCTACGAGCAGTACTTC. Translating gives CASSLSLGVRSYEQYF.

The genes are TRBV10-2 and TRBJ2-1, with D unresolved. Germline CDR1 and CDR2: WSHSY and SAAADI. V lost 5 bases, J lost 7 bases, and 12 bases lay in between. The CDR3 runs 13 residues. The CDR3 here is CASSSARTNEQFF. As DNA, the CDR3 is TGCGCCAGCAGTTCGGCGCGAACGAATGAGCAGTTCTTC.

This clone was detected only a few times. The V gene is TRBV7-2, the J gene TRBJ1-2; TRBD1 matches at 7 bases. Germline V CDR1 and CDR2: SGHTA, FQGNSA. The length of the CDR3 is 15 residues. Trimming took 5 bases from V and 5 from J; bases not matched to a gene: 11. The CDR3 region is CASSPADRVGYGYTF. The DNA for the CDR3 is TGTGCCAGCAGCCCAGCTGACAGGGTGGGATATGGCTACACCTTC.

The rearrangement links TRBV7-8 to TRBJ2-7; the D is unclear. V was clipped by 4 bases and J by 6 bases, with 7 bases between them. Germline V lookup: CDR1 SGHVS, CDR2 FQNEAQ. This CDR3 is built from 11 residues. This CDR3 reads CASSSGPEQYF. The CDR3, as DNA: TGTGCCAGCAGCTCCGGTCCCGAGCAGTACTTC.

This clone was seen only once. The V call is TRBV7-2, the J call TRBJ2-7; D is unclear. This CDR3 has 14 amino acids. Looked up from germline, CDR1 is SGHTA and CDR2 is FQGNSA. V lost 2 bases and J lost 1, with 9 bases in between. The CDR3 DNA reads as TGTGCCAGCAGCTTATCGGGCACTTCCTACGAGCAGTACTTC. Amino acids: CASSLSGTSYEQYF.

J is TRBJ2-7 and V is TRBV15; D is perhaps TRBD1 (5 bases). The germline V gene encodes CDR1 LNHNV and CDR2 YYDKDF (reference sequence). The CDR3 is 15 amino acids. The germline V and J ends were trimmed by 4 bases and 2 bases, with 15 bases remaining between them. The CDR3, as DNA: TGTGCCACCAGCACGGCAGGGTGGGATGCCTACGAGCAGTACTTC. It is translated as CATSTAGWDAYEQYF.

The CDR3, as DNA: TGTGCCAGCAGCTCTGACTGGGGAACAGGGTCCGGGGAGCTGTTTTTT. Translating gives CASSSDWGTGSGELFF. The chain combines TRBV7-2 with TRBJ2-2; D perhaps matches TRBD1 (6 bases). V lost 4 bases and J lost 6, with 18 bases in between. This CDR3 spans 16 amino acids. The germline V gene encodes CDR1 SGHTA and CDR2 FQGNSA.

The J gene is TRBJ1-4, the V gene TRBV4-3, with 9 nucleotides matching TRBD1. The CDR3 is made up of 19 amino acids. Germline loops: CDR1 LGHNA, CDR2 YSLEER. V was clipped by 2 bases and J by 5 bases; unmatched bases: 15. The CDR3 coding sequence is TGCGCCAGCAGCCAACCATCGGGACAGGGATGGGCAGGGAATGAAAAACTGTTTTTT. Translating it yields CASSQPSGQGWAGNEKLFF.

This clone has just one count. The rearrangement links TRBV19 to TRBJ1-4, with no clear D. Germline loops: CDR1 LNHDA, CDR2 SQIVND (reference sequence). The V end lost 9 bases, the J end lost 8 bases, and 13 bases lay between the germline ends. This CDR3 spans 12 amino acids. The CDR3 spells CASRYPDEKLFF. In DNA form, the CDR3 reads TGTGCCAGCCGATACCCCGACGAAAAACTGTTTTTT.

The V gene is TRBV7-9, the J gene TRBJ2-7; TRBD1 agrees at 10 bases. V lost 4 bases to trimming and J lost 5 bases; unmatched junction nucleotides: 8. The CDR3 sequence is 15 residues long. CDR1 is SEHNR and CDR2 is FQNEAQ in the germline V gene (reference sequence). The CDR3 DNA reads TGTGCCAGCAGCTCCTGGACAGGGGGGTTGAACGAGCAGTACTTC. Translation gives CASSSWTGGLNEQYF.

This chain joins TRBV25-1 and TRBJ2-2; D unresolved. The V end was cut by 1 base, the J end by 0 bases, with 3 bases between. CDR3 length equals 14 residues. Germline V gene lookup returns CDR1 MGHDK and CDR2 SYGVNS. CDR3 amino acids: CASSESTNTGELFF. The CDR3 bases are TGTGCCAGCAGTGAATCTACGAACACCGGGGAGCTGTTTTTT. The full variable domain, its missing parts supplied by reference TRBV25-1 and TRBJ2-2, is EADIYQTPRYLVIGTGKKITLECSQTMGHDKMYWYQQDPGMELHLIHYSYGVNSTEKGDLSSESTVSRIRTEHFPLTLESARPSHTSQYLCASSESTNTGELFFGEGSRLTVL.

The genes are TRBV27 and TRBJ2-7; TRBD1 matches at 11 bases. The CDR3 is made up of 16 amino acids. Germline trimming cut 0 bases from V and 4 bases from J; bases unmatched to any gene: 5. Germline CDR1 reads MNHEY; CDR2 reads SMNVEV (reference sequence). The chain's CDR3 is CASSLSRGDRGYEQYF. CDR3 DNA: TGTGCCAGCAGTTTATCGAGAGGGGACAGGGGGTACGAGCAGTACTTC.

The chain couples TRBV7-9 to TRBJ2-1; D gene uncertain. The CDR3 totals 11 residues. The V end lost 5 bases, the J end lost 7 bases, and 6 bases lay between the germline ends. Germline assignment: CDR1 SEHNR and CDR2 FQNEAQ (reference sequence). The DNA of the CDR3 is TGTGCCAGCAGCCATGTGAATGAGCAGTTCTTC. Encoded protein: CASSHVNEQFF.

J is TRBJ2-2 and V is TRBV7-2; D perhaps matches TRBD2 (5 bases). The CDR3 has 15 amino acids. V was pared by 3 bases and J by 4 bases, with 12 bases between. Per the germline V gene, CDR1 is SGHTA and CDR2 is FQGNSA. The chain's CDR3 is CASSLLGVGTGELFF. CDR3 sequence (DNA): TGTGCCAGCAGCTTGTTGGGAGTAGGCACCGGGGAGCTGTTTTTT.